This TCR beta chain is from a study of CD8 T cells in ankylosing spondylitis. Study outcomes and limitations: Characteristic, it appeared, of ankylosing spondylitis blood was a TCR beta motif of eight highly homologous variants. Matched ankylosing spondylitis synovial fluid reportedly showed significant enrichment of disease-linked clones. Several of the motif variants were reported before in synovial fluid and blood from reactive arthritis.

TCRdb called the 5' RACE reads again in MiXCR, with one record for every CDR3 protein. The sample lists a few hundred thousand distinct CDR3 sequences, around 18% occurring once. The CDR3 has 14 residues. V was pared by 2 bases and J by 1 base, with 8 bases between. Germline CDR1 is KGHSH and CDR2 is LQKENI. This clonotype turned up a few times. The antigen remains undetermined. The sequence came from a male donor with ankylosing spondylitis. Sequencing was done on a sample of blood, either unsorted or a sorted T cell fraction (not recorded which). V gene TRBV18 combines with J gene TRBJ1-1, with unresolved D. CDR3: CASSPSAENTEAFF. The CDR3 coding sequence is TGTGCCAGCTCACCAAGCGCTGAGAACACTGAAGCTTTCTTT.